The 25 T cell receptor beta chains listed next were all sequenced from one sample in a study of cytomegalovirus exposure and HLA in healthy donors. The PCR was carried out with 60 Vbeta primers and 13 Jbeta primers. TCRdb's copy holds only in-frame clones and misses some; the assay was immunoSEQ multiplex PCR. The repertoire table contains fewer than 100,000 clones. Sequencing input: PBMCs. These receptors were taken from a woman aged 55-69 years in good health and CMV-seronegative.

This sequence joins TRBV7-2 and TRBJ1-3, with D possibly TRBD1 on 5 matching bases. V gave up 0 bases and J gave up 4 bases, with 19 bases separating them. The CDR3 sequence is 18 residues long. Germline CDR1 reads SGHTA; CDR2 reads FQGNSA. CDR3 DNA: TGTGCCAGCAGCTTAGCGGGGGGGACCCTCGGAACCGGAAACACCATATATTTT. This translates into CASSLAGGTLGTGNTIYF.

The chain combines TRBV7-9 with TRBJ1-4; weak D call: TRBD1 (6 bases). V dropped 3 bases and J dropped 2 bases, with 7 bases sitting between them. The germline gives CDR1 SEHNR, CDR2 FQNEAQ (reference sequence). The CDR3 runs to 14 residues. CDR3 sequence: CASSLDSTNEKLFF. The CDR3, as DNA: TGTGCCAGCAGCTTGGACAGCACTAATGAAAAACTGTTTTTT.

J is TRBJ2-1 and V is TRBV11-3, with 11 bases fitting TRBD2. With V trimmed by 1 base and J by 4 bases, 6 bases remained unmatched. In germline, CDR1 is SGHNT, CDR2 YENEEA. The CDR3 contains 17 residues. The CDR3 nucleotides read TGTGCCAGCAGCTTAGGGGCTAGCGGGAGGCTATACAATGAGCAGTTCTTC. Protein: CASSLGASGRLYNEQFF. Full variable domain (missing parts from reference TRBV11-3 and TRBJ2-1): EAGVVQSPRYKIIEKKQPVAFWCNPISGHNTLYWYLQNLGQGPELLIRYENEEAVDDSQLPKDRFSAERLKGVDSTLKIQPAELGDSAVYLCASSLGASGRLYNEQFFGPGTRLTVL.

The genes are TRBV19 and TRBJ1-2; 9 bases match TRBD1. Germline CDR1 LNHDA, CDR2 SQIVND (reference sequence). The CDR3 sequence is 16 residues long. The junction had 9 bases not matched to a gene; V was cut back by 3 bases and J by 4 bases. CDR3 residues: CASSIIGTGITYGYTF. CDR3 DNA: TGTGCCAGTAGTATTATCGGGACAGGGATAACCTATGGCTACACCTTC. Variable domain in full (rest from reference TRBV19 and TRBJ1-2): DGGITQSPKYLFRKEGQNVTLSCEQNLNHDAMYWYRQDPGQGLRLIYYSQIVNDFQKGDIAEGYSVSREKKESFPLTVTSAQKNPTAFYLCASSIIGTGITYGYTFGSGTRLTVV.

The CDR3 nucleotides are TGTGCCAGCAGCGACCGTGGAGACGAGCAGTACTTC. Encoded protein: CASSDRGDEQYF. V is TRBV11-3 and J is TRBJ2-7; D remains unclear. CDR3 length: 12 amino acids. Germline CDR1 SGHNT, CDR2 YENEEA. V lost 5 bases and J 5 bases, leaving 10 bases between the germline ends.

V gene TRBV2 combines with J gene TRBJ2-3; D remains ambiguous. Germline V gives CDR1 SNHLY, CDR2 FYNNEI. Deletions cut 6 bases from V and 5 bases from J, with 6 bases between. CDR3 length equals 11 residues. CDR3 residues: CASSLGDTQYF. The DNA for the CDR3 is TGTGCCAGCAGCCTCGGAGATACGCAGTATTTT.

The chain has TRBV4-2 and TRBJ1-2, with 7 bases that match TRBD1. The CDR3 length is 14 residues. Germline trimming cut 1 base from V and 8 bases from J; bases unmatched to any gene: 7. Germline V lookup: CDR1 LGHNA, CDR2 YNFKEQ. The CDR3, as DNA: TGTGCCAGCAGCCAAGCGGAGGGGGCACTGGGCTACACCTTC. This sequence encodes CASSQAEGALGYTF.

The chain has TRBV19 and TRBJ1-5, with 7 bases matching TRBD1. The CDR3 sequence is 16 residues long. Germline trimming cut 3 bases from V and 2 bases from J; bases unmatched to any gene: 7. Per the germline V gene, CDR1 is LNHDA and CDR2 is SQIVND (reference sequence). In nucleotides, the CDR3 is TGTGCCAGTAGTATTTGGAGGGGGCAGGGCAATCAGCCCCAGCATTTT. Protein product: CASSIWRGQGNQPQHF.

V and J are TRBV10-3 and TRBJ2-1, with 10 bases that match TRBD1. This CDR3 contains 15 residues. Trimming removed 0 bases from V and 8 bases from J; junction bases left unmatched: 4. In germline, CDR1 is ENHRY, CDR2 SYGVKD. Written as DNA, the CDR3 is TGTGCCATCAGTGAGTCGGTAGGGACAGGGGATGAGCAGTTCTTC. This sequence encodes CAISESVGTGDEQFF.

The chain carries TRBV11-2 and TRBJ2-7, with TRBD1 as a possible D gene (5 bases). V dropped 4 bases and J dropped 2 bases, with 12 bases sitting between them. Germline assignment: CDR1 SGHAT and CDR2 FQNNGV. This CDR3 comprises 14 residues. The CDR3 loop is CASSWRQGTYEQYF. In DNA form, the CDR3 reads TGTGCCAGCAGCTGGCGGCAGGGTACCTACGAGCAGTACTTC. The full variable domain, in which reference TRBV11-2 and TRBJ2-7 provide the parts outside the CDR3, is EAGVAQSPRYKIIEKRQSVAFWCNPISGHATLYWYQQILGQGPKLLIQFQNNGVVDDSQLPKDRFSAERLKGVDSTLKIQPAKLEDSAVYLCASSWRQGTYEQYFGPGTRLTVT.

The J gene is TRBJ2-3, the V gene TRBV19; the match to TRBD2 covers 8 bases. The CDR3 is made up of 18 amino acids. Trimming removed 9 bases from V and 1 base from J; junction bases left unmatched: 18. CDR1 and CDR2 (germline): LNHDA, SQIVND (reference sequence). In DNA form, the CDR3 reads TGTGCCAGCAGGTTAAGAGGAGGTGGGCGGGGGGGCACAGATACGCAGTATTTT. Amino acid sequence: CASRLRGGGRGGTDTQYF.

V and J are TRBV30 and TRBJ2-7; D is perhaps TRBD1 (6 bases). The CDR3 spans 15 residues. The ends were cut back, 4 bases at V and 4 bases at J, with 20 bases in the middle. The germline V gene has CDR1 GTSNPN and CDR2 SVGIG (reference sequence). Here the CDR3 reads CAWNQQVGGSYEQYF. CDR3 DNA: TGTGCCTGGAACCAACAGGTAGGGGGATCATACGAGCAGTACTTC.

In DNA, the CDR3 is TGTGCCAGCAGCACCGAGGGCTACGAGCAGTACTTC. Protein: CASSTEGYEQYF. The chain combines TRBV7-8 with TRBJ2-7; D possibly corresponds to TRBD2 (5 bases). Trimming left V 5 bases short and J 3 bases short, with 8 bases between. From germline, CDR1 is SGHVS and CDR2 FQNEAQ. CDR3 length: 12 amino acids. The entire variable domain, with the rest obtained from reference TRBV7-8 and TRBJ2-7, is as follows: GAGVSQSPRYKVAKRGQDVALRCDPISGHVSLFWYQQALGQGPEFLTYFQNEAQLDKSGLPSDRFFAERPEGSVSTLKIQRTQQEDSAVYLCASSTEGYEQYFGPGTRLTVT.

As concerns this clone: An end of the junction does not agree with germline; a read error may underlie this. The chain couples TRBV19 to TRBJ2-2; TRBD2 agrees at 10 bases. Germline V lookup: CDR1 LNHDA, CDR2 SQIVND (reference sequence). The CDR3 is made up of 16 amino acids. The CDR3 loop is CASSRGLAPNAGELFF. CDR3 DNA: TGTGCCAGTAGTAGGGGACTAGCGCCGAACGCCGGGGAGCTGTTTTTT.

The J gene is TRBJ2-7, the V gene TRBV5-1; 11 nucleotides line up with TRBD2. V lost 3 bases and J lost 3; bases outside the gene matches: 5. CDR1 is SGHRS and CDR2 is YFSETQ in the germline V gene. CDR3 length: 15 amino acids. In nucleotides, the CDR3 is TGCGCCAGCAGCTCCCTAGCGGGAGGTATCTACGAGCAGTACTTC. Protein sequence: CASSSLAGGIYEQYF. Together with reference TRBV5-1 and TRBJ2-7, the CDR3 gives the full variable domain: KAGVTQTPRYLIKTRGQQVTLSCSPISGHRSVSWYQQTPGQGLQFLFEYFSETQRNKGNFPGRFSGRQFSNSRSEMNVSTLELGDSALYLCASSSLAGGIYEQYFGPGTRLTVT.

The chain uses TRBV4-1 and TRBJ2-2; 13 bases agree with TRBD2. Germline lookup yields CDR1 MGHRA and CDR2 YSYEKL. This CDR3 region has 16 residues. J lost 2 bases, V lost 4 bases, and 1 base had no gene match. The CDR3 bases are TGCGCCAGCAGCCGACTAGCGGGAGGTAACACCGGGGAGCTGTTTTTT. Protein: CASSRLAGGNTGELFF.

The chain combines TRBV7-9 with TRBJ2-2; TRBD2 is a possible D gene (5 bases). Germline V CDR1 and CDR2: SEHNR, FQNEAQ (reference sequence). The CDR3 is made up of 14 amino acids. Deletions cut 5 bases from V and 4 bases from J, with 11 bases between. The CDR3 loop reads CASSREGSTGELFF. CDR3 DNA: TGTGCCAGCAGCAGAGAAGGGAGCACCGGGGAGCTGTTTTTT.

The DNA of the CDR3 is TGCGCCAGCAGCCAAGGATCAAGCAGGGCCGAACAGCCCCAGCATTTT. This encodes CASSQGSSRAEQPQHF. The chain links TRBV4-3 to TRBJ1-5; the D gene is possibly TRBD1 (5 bases). CDR1 is LGHNA and CDR2 is YSLEER in the germline V gene. The V and J ends lost 1 base and 7 bases respectively, with 17 bases between them. The length of the CDR3 is 16 residues.

The J gene is TRBJ2-7, the V gene TRBV27; 10 nucleotides align to TRBD2. Looked up from germline, CDR1 is MNHEY and CDR2 is SMNVEV (reference sequence). Unmatched junction bases numbered 19, after V lost 3 bases and J lost 5 bases. The CDR3 runs to 19 residues. CDR3 sequence reads: CASSLFGLADTHQVHEQYF. CDR3 coding DNA: TGTGCCAGCAGTTTGTTCGGACTAGCGGACACCCACCAAGTCCACGAGCAGTACTTC.

The gene calls are TRBV27 and TRBJ2-1; 9 bases fit TRBD2. The trim removed 10 bases at V and 3 bases at J, leaving 10 bases unmatched. This CDR3 region has 15 residues. Germline values: CDR1 MNHEY, CDR2 SMNVEV (reference sequence). CDR3 loop: CATGGGRAYYNEQFF. DNA for the CDR3: TGTGCCACGGGTGGCGGGAGGGCCTACTACAATGAGCAGTTCTTC.

The rearrangement joins TRBV7-9 to TRBJ2-7; 8 bases match TRBD1. The J segment lost 2 bases and the V segment lost 5 bases, leaving 11 bases of the junction unmatched. Germline CDR1 is SEHNR and CDR2 is FQNEAQ (reference sequence). CDR3 length: 16 amino acids. In DNA, the CDR3 is TGTGCCAGCAGCCCCGCAGGACAGGGCGAACCCTACGAGCAGTACTTC. Translating it yields CASSPAGQGEPYEQYF. Looking up the rest from reference TRBV7-9 and TRBJ2-7 gives the full variable domain: DTGVSQNPRHKITKRGQNVTFRCDPISEHNRLYWYRQTLGQGPEFLTYFQNEAQLEKSRLLSDRFSAERPKGSFSTLEIQRTEQGDSAMYLCASSPAGQGEPYEQYFGPGTRLTVT.

This chain links TRBV6-6 with TRBJ1-4; D remains ambiguous. CDR1 is MNHNY, CDR2 SVGAGI, per germline (reference sequence). The CDR3 spans 13 residues. The V and J ends lost 6 bases and 5 bases respectively, with 10 bases between them. The chain's CDR3 is CASSGRGNEKLFF. Written as DNA, the CDR3 is TGTGCCAGCAGCGGGAGAGGGAATGAAAAACTGTTTTTT.

V and J are TRBV7-2 and TRBJ2-1, with 7 bases fitting TRBD2. With 2 bases clipped from V and 6 bases from J, the junction kept 10 bases outside the gene matches. The CDR3 has 16 amino acids. Germline V gene sequence: CDR1 SGHTA, CDR2 FQGNSA. The CDR3, as DNA: TGTGCCAGCAGCTTATTTTTGGGAGGGAGAATCAATGAGCAGTTCTTC. It encodes CASSLFLGGRINEQFF.

The chain is built from TRBV7-2 and TRBJ2-7, with D maybe TRBD1 (6 bases). The CDR3 loop spans 15 amino acids. CDR1 and CDR2 (germline): SGHTA, FQGNSA. V was shortened by 1 base and J by 6 bases, with 16 bases between the two germline ends. Written as DNA, the CDR3 is TGTGCCAGCAGCTTAGATTTTGGACAAGGGGGCGAGCAGTACTTC. It encodes CASSLDFGQGGEQYF.

The rearrangement links TRBV7-8 to TRBJ2-3, with 14 positions matching TRBD2. Trimming took 5 bases from V and 5 from J; bases not matched to a gene: 9. The CDR3 runs to 17 residues. Germline V CDR1 and CDR2: SGHVS, FQNEAQ. DNA for the CDR3: TGTGCCAGCAGCCCCCCGGGACTAGCGGGAGTAGGAGATACGCAGTATTTT. Its protein is CASSPPGLAGVGDTQYF.